This T cell receptor (beta chain) was sequenced for a study of blood T cells in healthy people across ages. Germline assignment: CDR1 LGHDT and CDR2 YNNKEL (reference sequence). The CDR3 covers 14 residues. The use of a sample-barcoded 5' primer and a J-beta primer mix characterized a second PCR of roughly 7 to 11 cycles. TCRdb processed the 5' RACE reads anew with MiXCR; each CDR3 protein has one entry. The profile covers roughly 800,000 distinct CDR3 sequences, with about 62% appearing a single time and approximately 23% taken by the ten largest. This TCR came from a man aged 25 to 40 in good health. The sequencing input was blood. The rearrangement links TRBV3-1 to TRBJ2-4; the D gene could be TRBD1 or TRBD2 (7 bases each). The DNA end favors TRBJ2-7, so the J call may be wrong. CDR3 coding DNA: TGTGCCAGCAGCCCCTACGGGGGGACAGACGAGCAGTACTTC. Translating it yields CASSPYGGTDEQYF.